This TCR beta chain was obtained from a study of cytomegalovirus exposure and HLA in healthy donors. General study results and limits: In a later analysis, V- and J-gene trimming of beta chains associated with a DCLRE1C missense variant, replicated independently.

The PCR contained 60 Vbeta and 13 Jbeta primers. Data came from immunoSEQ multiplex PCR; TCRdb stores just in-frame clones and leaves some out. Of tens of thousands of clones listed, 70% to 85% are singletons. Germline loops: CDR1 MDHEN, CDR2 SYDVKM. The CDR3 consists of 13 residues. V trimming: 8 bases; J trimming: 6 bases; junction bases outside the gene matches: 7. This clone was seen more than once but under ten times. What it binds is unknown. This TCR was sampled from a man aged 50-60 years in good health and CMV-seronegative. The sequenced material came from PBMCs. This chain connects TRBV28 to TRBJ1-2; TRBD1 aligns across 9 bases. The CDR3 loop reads CASLLTGGHGYTF. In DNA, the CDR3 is TGTGCCAGCCTACTAACAGGGGGCCATGGCTACACCTTC.